This TCR beta chain was sequenced in a study of cytomegalovirus exposure and HLA in healthy donors. On the study more broadly: In an early release, HLA-typed donors contributed 77 million or so unique TCR sequences.

The study ran its PCR with 60 Vbeta and 13 Jbeta primers. Assay used: immunoSEQ multiplex PCR; TCRdb lists only in-frame clones, some missing. The sample holds some 40,000 clones, 60% to 75% seen once. On this clone itself: Its antigen remains unknown.

General observations from the study: The productive fraction for most TCR beta V segments was about 87% or about 30% in an earlier analysis. Researchers reported from a later analysis that most CMV-associated TCR beta chains appeared HLA-restricted.

This CDR3 has 16 amino acids. V shed 4 bases, J shed 2 bases, and the junction held 7 bases outside the gene matches. The germline V gene has CDR1 SQVTM and CDR2 ANQGSEA. The specimen was PBMCs. V usage is TRBV29-1 and J usage is TRBJ2-3; 12 bases are shared with TRBD2. The receptor's source is a man aged 40-55 years in good health and CMV-seronegative. The CDR3 loop is CSVAGLAGRITDTQYF. CDR3 coding DNA: TGCAGCGTTGCCGGACTAGCGGGGCGGATCACAGATACGCAGTATTTT.